Sequencing of this T cell receptor beta chain was carried out in a study of blood T cells in healthy people across ages. Points from the study as a whole: Using unsorted PBMCs precluded a conclusive naive versus antigen-experienced comparison. More naive CD4+ cells and higher diversity marked long-lived donors relative to aged donors.

Ranging in age from roughly 6 to 95, the donors were healthy Caucasian individuals from Russia. A J-beta primer mix and a sample-barcoded 5' primer were used in a second PCR of roughly 7 to 12 cycles. One entry per CDR3 protein results from TCRdb running MiXCR on the 5' RACE reads. The sample carries roughly 1,800,000 distinct CDR3 sequences, 49% recorded once. This clonotype has a handful of counts. What it binds is unknown. Trimming cost V 6 bases and J 4 bases; bases outside gene matches: 14. This CDR3 has 16 residues. Germline CDR1 is MNHEY and CDR2 is SMNVEV (reference sequence). The receptor was derived from a middle-aged woman in good health. The sequenced material came from blood. The chain links TRBV27 to TRBJ2-7; 8 nucleotides agree with TRBD1. The CDR3 DNA reads TGTGCCAGCAGCCCTTACACCGGGACAGGACAATACGAGCAGTACTTC. It yields the protein CASSPYTGTGQYEQYF.